These T cell receptor beta chains were read from a single sample in a study of cytomegalovirus exposure and HLA in healthy donors. Clones were sequenced by immunoSEQ multiplex PCR, and TCRdb holds only the in-frame ones, with some missing. The sample holds 150,000 to 200,000 clones; 86% are singletons and the top ten take 5% to 7%. The material sequenced was PBMCs. The receptors come from a woman aged 25 to 39 in good health and CMV-seronegative. CDR3s include the opening cysteine and the closing phenylalanine or tryptophan. The order of the fields is J gene, D gene, V gene, CDR3 protein. D genes are given only for firm matches.

j_call: TRBJ2-7
d_call: .
v_call: TRBV30
cdr3_aa: CAWSVYRSYEQYF

j_call: TRBJ1-6
d_call: .
v_call: TRBV11-2
cdr3_aa: CASSLRAISYNSPLHF

j_call: TRBJ1-2
d_call: .
v_call: TRBV7-2
cdr3_aa: CASSTVGGSNYGYTF

j_call: TRBJ2-2
d_call: .
v_call: TRBV9
cdr3_aa: CASSPNSVGTGELFF

j_call: TRBJ2-7
d_call: TRBD1
v_call: TRBV5-1
cdr3_aa: CASSPDITGGEQYF

j_call: TRBJ2-7
d_call: .
v_call: TRBV21-1
cdr3_aa: CASSGYRDAATYEQYF

j_call: TRBJ2-2
d_call: TRBD1
v_call: TRBV5-1
cdr3_aa: CASTRGSANTGELFF

j_call: TRBJ2-7
d_call: TRBD1
v_call: TRBV6-5
cdr3_aa: CASRDGTAIYEQYF

j_call: TRBJ1-6
d_call: .
v_call: TRBV4-3
cdr3_aa: CASSQESVSPLHF

j_call: TRBJ1-5
d_call: TRBD1
v_call: TRBV10-1
cdr3_aa: CPKQGERPNQPQHF

j_call: TRBJ2-1
d_call: .
v_call: TRBV7-9
cdr3_aa: CASSLGTGYNEQFF

j_call: TRBJ2-3
d_call: .
v_call: TRBV29-1
cdr3_aa: CSVNGGRGGASTDTQYF

j_call: TRBJ1-5
d_call: .
v_call: TRBV6-1
cdr3_aa: CASRKQGYSNQPQHF

j_call: TRBJ2-5
d_call: .
v_call: TRBV16
cdr3_aa: CASSQSHQETQYF

j_call: TRBJ2-3
d_call: .
v_call: TRBV7-2
cdr3_aa: CASSLVSYTDTQYF

j_call: TRBJ1-6
d_call: TRBD1
v_call: TRBV15
cdr3_aa: CATSRSTGGDSPLHF

j_call: TRBJ1-5
d_call: .
v_call: TRBV6-4
cdr3_aa: CASTRTRGQPQHF

j_call: TRBJ1-1
d_call: .
v_call: TRBV4-3
cdr3_aa: CASSRAGWDTEAFF

j_call: TRBJ2-1
d_call: .
v_call: TRBV19
cdr3_aa: CASSIGGYNEQFF

j_call: TRBJ1-2
d_call: TRBD1
v_call: TRBV7-2
cdr3_aa: CASSRVAGQHYGYTF

j_call: TRBJ1-2
d_call: TRBD1
v_call: TRBV2
cdr3_aa: CASSSRTGAPYGYTF

j_call: TRBJ2-1
d_call: TRBD2
v_call: TRBV4-2
cdr3_aa: CASSQGTSGRYSEQFF

j_call: TRBJ2-7
d_call: .
v_call: TRBV28
cdr3_aa: CASSLPGQGRLGYEQYF

j_call: TRBJ1-1
d_call: .
v_call: TRBV6-6
cdr3_aa: CATSPNMNTEAFF

j_call: TRBJ1-1
d_call: .
v_call: TRBV5-4
cdr3_aa: CASRPGLSNNGNTEAFF

j_call: TRBJ2-2
d_call: TRBD1
v_call: TRBV30
cdr3_aa: CAWRGTGGSTGELFF

j_call: TRBJ2-2
d_call: .
v_call: TRBV5-1
cdr3_aa: CASSFGSRGAGELFF

j_call: TRBJ1-2
d_call: TRBD1
v_call: TRBV6-1
cdr3_aa: CASREPGTGHGYTF

j_call: TRBJ2-7
d_call: .
v_call: TRBV29-1
cdr3_aa: CSVETTSTGATYEQYF

j_call: TRBJ2-3
d_call: TRBD2
v_call: TRBV7-9
cdr3_aa: CASSPLARTDTQYF